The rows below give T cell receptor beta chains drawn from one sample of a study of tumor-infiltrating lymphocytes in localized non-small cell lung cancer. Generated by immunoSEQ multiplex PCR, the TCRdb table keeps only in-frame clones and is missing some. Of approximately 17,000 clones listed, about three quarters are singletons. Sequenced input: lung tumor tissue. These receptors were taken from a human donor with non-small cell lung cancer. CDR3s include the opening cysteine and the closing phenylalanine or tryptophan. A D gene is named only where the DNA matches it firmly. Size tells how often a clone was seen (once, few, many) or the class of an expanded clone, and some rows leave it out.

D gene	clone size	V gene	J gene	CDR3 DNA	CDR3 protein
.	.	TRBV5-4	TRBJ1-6	TGTGCCAGCAGCTTGGCCCGGGGTAGCTCACCCCTCCACTTT	CASSLARGSSPLHF
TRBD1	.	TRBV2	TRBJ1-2	TGTGCCAGCAGTGACAGGGGGGGGAACTATGGCTACACCTTC	CASSDRGGNYGYTF
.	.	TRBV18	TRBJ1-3	TGTGCCAGCTCACCGGGACCTGGAAACACCATATATTTT	CASSPGPGNTIYF
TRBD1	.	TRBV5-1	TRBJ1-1	TGCGCCAGCAGCTTGGGAGGACAGGGAAACACTGAAGCTTTCTTT	CASSLGGQGNTEAFF
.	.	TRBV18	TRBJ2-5	TGTGCCAGCTCACCCGGGGAGACCCAGTACTTC	CASSPGETQYF
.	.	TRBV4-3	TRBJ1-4	TGCGCCAGCAGCCAAGAGGCAACTCCAACTGCTAATGAAAAACTGTTTTTT	CASSQEATPTANEKLFF
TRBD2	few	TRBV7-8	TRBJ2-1	TGTGCCAGCAGCTCCGGACTAGCGGTGAGCTCCTACAATGAGCAGTTCTTC	CASSSGLAVSSYNEQFF
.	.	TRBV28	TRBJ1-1	TGTGCCAGCAGCCCTTCTTACCACACTGAAGCTTTCTTT	CASSPSYHTEAFF
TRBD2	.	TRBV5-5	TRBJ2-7	TGTGCCAGCAGCCTCCGACTAGCGGGAGGGCCGAGTATTTCCGTCTTC	CASSLRLAGGPSISVF
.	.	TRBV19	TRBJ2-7	TGTGCCAGTAGTATAGGGGAACCCAACTACGAGCAGTACTTC	CASSIGEPNYEQYF
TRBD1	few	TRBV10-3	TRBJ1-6	TGTGCCATCAGTGCAACGGGACAGGGGGATTCACCCCTCCACTTT	CAISATGQGDSPLHF
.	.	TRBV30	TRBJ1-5	TGTGCCTGGAGTGCCTCCAGCAGGGGCAATCAGCCCCAGCATTTT	CAWSASSRGNQPQHF
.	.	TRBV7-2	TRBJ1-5	TGTGCCAGCAGCTTAGAGGCCGGACCAACAGCAAATCAGCCCCAGCATTTT	CASSLEAGPTANQPQHF
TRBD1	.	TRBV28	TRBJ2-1	TGTGCCAGCAGTTCTGCCAGGACAGGGACGGATGAGCAGTTCTTC	CASSSARTGTDEQFF
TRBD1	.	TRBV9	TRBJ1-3	TGTGCCAGCAGCCTCATGACAGGGGCTGGAAACACCATATATTTT	CASSLMTGAGNTIYF
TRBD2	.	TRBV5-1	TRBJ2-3	TGCGCCAGCAGCTTGGAGACTAGCGGGAGCACAGATACGCAGTATTTT	CASSLETSGSTDTQYF
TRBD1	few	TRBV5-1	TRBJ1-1	TGCGCCAGCAGCTTAGGGACAGGGGGCTCAGCTTTCTTT	CASSLGTGGSAFF
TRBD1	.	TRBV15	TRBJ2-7	TGTGCCACCAGCAGAGAAATGGGGACAGGGTTTGAGCAGTACTTC	CATSREMGTGFEQYF
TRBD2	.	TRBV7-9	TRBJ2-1	TGTGCCAGCAGCCCCCGGACTAGCGCCACCCTGGGCAATGAGCAGTTCTTC	CASSPRTSATLGNEQFF